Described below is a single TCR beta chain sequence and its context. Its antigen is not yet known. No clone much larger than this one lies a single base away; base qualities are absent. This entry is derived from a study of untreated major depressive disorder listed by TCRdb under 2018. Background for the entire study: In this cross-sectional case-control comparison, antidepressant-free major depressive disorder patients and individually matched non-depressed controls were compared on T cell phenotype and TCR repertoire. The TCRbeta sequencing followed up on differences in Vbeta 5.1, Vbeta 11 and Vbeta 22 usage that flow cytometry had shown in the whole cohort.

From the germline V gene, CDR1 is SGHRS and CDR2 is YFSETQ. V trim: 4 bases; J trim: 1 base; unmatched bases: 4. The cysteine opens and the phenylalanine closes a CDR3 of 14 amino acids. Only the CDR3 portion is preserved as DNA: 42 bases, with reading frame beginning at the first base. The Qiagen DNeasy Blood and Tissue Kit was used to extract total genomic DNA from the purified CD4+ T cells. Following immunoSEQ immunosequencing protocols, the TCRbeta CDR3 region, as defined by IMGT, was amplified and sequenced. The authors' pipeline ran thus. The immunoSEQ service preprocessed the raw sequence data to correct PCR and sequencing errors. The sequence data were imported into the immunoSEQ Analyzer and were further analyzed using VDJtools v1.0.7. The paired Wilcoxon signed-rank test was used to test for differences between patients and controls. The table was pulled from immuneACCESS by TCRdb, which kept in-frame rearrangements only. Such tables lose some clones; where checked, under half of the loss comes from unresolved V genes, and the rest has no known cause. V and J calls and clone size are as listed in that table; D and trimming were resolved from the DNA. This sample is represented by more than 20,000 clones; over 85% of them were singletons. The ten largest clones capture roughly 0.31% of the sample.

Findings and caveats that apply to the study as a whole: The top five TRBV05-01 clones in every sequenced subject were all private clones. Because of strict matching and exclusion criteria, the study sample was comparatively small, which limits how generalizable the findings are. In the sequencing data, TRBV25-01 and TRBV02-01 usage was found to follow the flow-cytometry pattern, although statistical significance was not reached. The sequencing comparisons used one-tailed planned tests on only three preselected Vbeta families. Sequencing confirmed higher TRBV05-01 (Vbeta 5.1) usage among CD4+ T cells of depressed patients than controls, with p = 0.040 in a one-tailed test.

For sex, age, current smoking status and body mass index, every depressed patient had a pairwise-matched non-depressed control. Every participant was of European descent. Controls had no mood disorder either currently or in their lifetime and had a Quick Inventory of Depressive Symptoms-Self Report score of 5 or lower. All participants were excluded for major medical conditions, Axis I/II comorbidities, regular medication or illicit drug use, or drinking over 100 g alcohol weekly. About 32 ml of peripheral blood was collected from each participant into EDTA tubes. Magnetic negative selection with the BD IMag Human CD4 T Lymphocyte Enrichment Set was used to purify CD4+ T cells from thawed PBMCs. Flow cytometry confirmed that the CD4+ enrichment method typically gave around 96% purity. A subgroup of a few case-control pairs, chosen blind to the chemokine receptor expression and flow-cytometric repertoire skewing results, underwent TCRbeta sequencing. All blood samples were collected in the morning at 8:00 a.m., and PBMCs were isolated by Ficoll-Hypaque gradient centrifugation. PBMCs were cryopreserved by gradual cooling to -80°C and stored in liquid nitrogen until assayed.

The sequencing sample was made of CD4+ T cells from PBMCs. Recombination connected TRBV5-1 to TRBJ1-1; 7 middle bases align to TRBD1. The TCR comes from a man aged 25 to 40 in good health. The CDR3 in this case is CASSGWTGNTEAFF. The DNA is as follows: TGCGCCAGCAGCGGATGGACAGGGAACACTGAAGCTTTCTTT.